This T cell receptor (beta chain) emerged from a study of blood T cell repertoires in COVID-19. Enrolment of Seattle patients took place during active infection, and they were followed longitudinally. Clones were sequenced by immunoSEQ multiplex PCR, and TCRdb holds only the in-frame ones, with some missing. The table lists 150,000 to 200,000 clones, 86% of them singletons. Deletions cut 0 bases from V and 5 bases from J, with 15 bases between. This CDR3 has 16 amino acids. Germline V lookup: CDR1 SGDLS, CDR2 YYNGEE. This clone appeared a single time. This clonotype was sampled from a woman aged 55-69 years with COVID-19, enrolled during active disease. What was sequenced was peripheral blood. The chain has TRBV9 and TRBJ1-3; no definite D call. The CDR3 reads CASSVDPLRARNTIYF. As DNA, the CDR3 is TGTGCCAGCAGCGTAGATCCCCTGAGGGCCAGAAACACCATATATTTT.